This TCR beta chain was documented in a study of shared clonotypes between healthy human individuals. The germline CDR1 and CDR2 sequences are SGHVS and FQNEAQ. V lost 5 bases and J lost 5; bases outside the gene matches: 14. The CDR3 covers 17 residues. Here immunoSEQ multiplex PCR was the method, and the copy in TCRdb shows in-frame clones only, minus some. The profile shows approximately 810,000 clones, roughly 92% of them singletons. As concerns this clone: Its antigen is unidentified.

Naive CD8 cells lacked CD45RO, underwent positive selection for CCR7 and left out terminally differentiated effector memory CD45RA+ cells. The study drew all its donors from Caucasian adults living in Nashville, Tennessee. Regarding the study as a whole: Around 5% was the fraction of naive CD4 clonotypes found shared across a handful of donors. Generation probabilities were higher for clonotypes shared across all four sorted-subset donors than for unshared ones.

The source of this sequence is a man aged 25-45 years in good health. The material sequenced was naive CD8+ T cells sorted from blood. The rearrangement links TRBV7-8 to TRBJ2-1; 8 bases are shared with TRBD2. The CDR3 nucleotides read TGTGCCAGCAGCCTACGGGCCAGCGGGAGTCCTGACAATGAGCAGTTCTTC. It translates to CASSLRASGSPDNEQFF.